This TCR beta chain was profiled in a study of cytomegalovirus exposure and HLA in healthy donors. Study at large: Per a later analysis, the 666 first-cohort and fewer than 150 validation repertoires shared one platform.

V was pared by 6 bases and J by 7 bases, with 12 bases of the junction left unmatched. Germline V lookup: CDR1 SNHLY, CDR2 FYNNEI. This CDR3 contains 14 residues. General study points: Confirmation was obtained in vitro that a few CMV-associated chains are specific for CMV antigens.

Some clones are missing from TCRdb's copy, which holds only in-frame ones; the method was immunoSEQ multiplex PCR. The data hold over 55,000 clones, with 90% observed a single time. The donors were members of the approximately 120-subject validation cohort (separate from the roughly 670-subject first cohort). Regarding this clone: The antigen is undetermined.

The sequence was collected from a man younger than 30 in good health and CMV-seronegative. The chain recombines TRBV2 with TRBJ2-7; TRBD2 aligns across 7 bases. Sequenced input: PBMCs. CDR3 in amino acids: CASRGTATGGEQYF. CDR3 in DNA: TGTGCCAGCAGGGGGACGGCCACCGGGGGGGAGCAGTACTTC.